A single sample gave rise to the 22 T cell receptor beta chains below, sequenced in a study of blood T cells in healthy people across ages. Then a second PCR, running roughly 7 to 11 cycles, was carried out with a sample-barcoded 5' primer and a J-beta primer mix. From the 5' RACE reads, TCRdb called clonotypes with MiXCR, one entry per CDR3 protein. The sample carries more than 900,000 distinct CDR3 sequences, almost 25% recorded once. These sequences were also reported in another study, on T cells of mothers and their children.

Sequencing input: blood. These receptors were obtained from a girl aged 2-10 years in good health.

This chain uses TRBV20-1 with TRBJ2-3; D uncertain. The V gene lost 4 bases and the J gene lost 6 bases, with 14 bases spanning the gap. The CDR3 totals 13 residues. Germline loops: CDR1 DFQATT, CDR2 SNEGSKA (reference sequence). CDR3 amino acids: CSAIPPNSDTQYF. The DNA of the CDR3 is TGCAGTGCTATCCCCCCCAATAGCGATACGCAGTATTTT.

The sample holds a few counts of this clonotype. The chain links TRBV11-2 to TRBJ1-3, with TRBD1 as a possible D gene (6 bases). The V gene's germline CDR1 is SGHAT and CDR2 FQNNGV. The CDR3 spans 15 residues. Trimming removed 6 bases from V and 4 bases from J, with 16 bases in between. CDR3 sequence: CASSLKGGSGNTIYF. The CDR3 nucleotides are TGTGCCAGCAGTCTAAAAGGGGGGTCCGGAAACACCATATATTTT.

This clonotype came up a few times. This chain joins TRBV7-8 and TRBJ2-1, with 9 bases aligning to TRBD2. Germline CDR1 is SGHVS and CDR2 is FQNEAQ. The V and J ends lost 0 bases and 6 bases, in that order; junction bases with no gene match: 3. The CDR3 runs to 15 residues. The CDR3 sequence: CASSLAGTSSNEQFF. As DNA, the CDR3 is TGTGCCAGCAGCTTAGCGGGGACTAGCAGCAATGAGCAGTTCTTC.

V is TRBV25-1 and J is TRBJ1-2, with 8 bases that match TRBD1. After removal of 6 bases from V and 2 bases from J, the junction contained 11 bases not matched to a gene. The germline V gene encodes CDR1 MGHDK and CDR2 SYGVNS. The CDR3 loop spans 16 amino acids. The CDR3 reads CASSRLDRDTNYGYTF. The CDR3 region has the DNA TGTGCCAGCAGCCGCCTGGACAGGGACACCAACTATGGCTACACCTTC.

This clonotype has just a few counts. The genes are TRBV29-1 and TRBJ2-3, with TRBD1 as a possible D gene (5 bases). V was clipped by 0 bases and J by 4 bases, with 14 bases between them. The CDR3 covers 15 residues. Germline V lookup: CDR1 SQVTM, CDR2 ANQGSEA. DNA of the CDR3: TGCAGCGTTGAAGATCGATGGGGCAGTTCAGATACGCAGTATTTT. This translates into CSVEDRWGSSDTQYF.

The V and J genes are TRBV7-6 and TRBJ2-1, with TRBD2 matching 8 bases. V dropped 5 bases and J dropped 0; count of bases not matched to a gene: 6. The germline gives CDR1 SGHVS, CDR2 FNYEAQ. CDR3 length: 16 residues. The CDR3 nucleotides are TGTGCCAGCAGCCCGACTAGCGTAGGCTCCTACAATGAGCAGTTCTTC. Translating it yields CASSPTSVGSYNEQFF.

Here the CDR3 reads CASSHSVLAGAYEQYF. The CDR3 DNA reads TGCGCCAGCAGCCATTCCGTGCTAGCGGGCGCCTACGAGCAGTACTTC. V is TRBV4-3 and J is TRBJ2-7; 8 positions match TRBD2. V lost 3 bases to trimming and J lost 2 bases; unmatched junction nucleotides: 9. Germline values: CDR1 LGHNA, CDR2 YSLEER. The CDR3 runs to 16 residues.

The chain's CDR3 is CASSLPGGVEQFF. The CDR3 DNA is TGTGCCAGCAGCCTGCCAGGGGGAGTTGAGCAGTTCTTC. The V gene is TRBV28, the J gene TRBJ2-1; 7 bases are shared with TRBD1. The CDR3 is made up of 13 amino acids. The J segment lost 9 bases and the V segment lost 6 bases, leaving 8 bases of the junction unmatched. Per the germline V gene, CDR1 is MDHEN and CDR2 is SYDVKM.

This clonotype was recorded only once. A much larger clone differs by one base, so this may be a read error. V gene TRBV7-2 combines with J gene TRBJ1-2; 8 nucleotides align to TRBD1. Germline V CDR1 and CDR2: SGHTA, FQGNSA. V gave up 5 bases and J gave up 4 bases; unmatched junction bases: 3. The CDR3 sequence is 13 residues long. The CDR3 DNA is TGTGCCAGCAGCGCGGGACAGGCCTATGGCTACACCTTC. This encodes CASSAGQAYGYTF.

The chain carries TRBV27 and TRBJ1-5; 9 nucleotides align to TRBD1. CDR3 length equals 14 residues. J was trimmed by 7 bases and V by 6 bases; bases with no gene match: 7. Germline CDR1 and CDR2: MNHEY and SMNVEV (reference sequence). The CDR3, as DNA: TGTGCCAGCAGGCCCGGGACAGGGTGGCAGCCCCAGCATTTT. It specifies CASRPGTGWQPQHF.

This clonotype was seen more than once but under ten times. V and J are TRBV12-3 or TRBV12-4 and TRBJ2-3; 7 bases agree with TRBD1. V dropped 5 bases and J dropped 5; count of bases not matched to a gene: 7. The CDR3 runs to 14 residues. CDR3 in amino acids: CASSPPGGGDTQYF. DNA for the CDR3: TGTGCCAGCAGTCCCCCAGGGGGTGGAGATACGCAGTATTTT.

This clonotype has just a few counts. The genes are TRBV12-3 or TRBV12-4 and TRBJ1-2, with D unresolved. This CDR3 is built from 12 residues. V lost 3 bases and J lost 9, with 11 bases in between. Here the CDR3 reads CASSFGVTSYTF. The CDR3 coding sequence is TGTGCCAGCAGTTTTGGTGTCACAAGCTACACCTTC.

There are a few counts of this clonotype. The chain couples TRBV6-1 to TRBJ2-3, with D tentatively TRBD2 (6 bases). Germline CDR1 and CDR2: MNHNS and SASEGT. The V end was cut by 7 bases, the J end by 5 bases, with 19 bases between. The CDR3 is made up of 15 amino acids. DNA of the CDR3: TGTGCCAGCAATGAGGGATGGGGGGAACGAGATACGCAGTATTTT. It is translated as CASNEGWGERDTQYF.

V is TRBV20-1 and J is TRBJ2-1, with 7 bases matching TRBD2. The germline gives CDR1 DFQATT, CDR2 SNEGSKA (reference sequence). The CDR3 spans 15 residues. J lost 4 bases, V lost 5 bases, and 11 bases had no gene match. The CDR3: CSAQGPGEGYNEQFF. CDR3 nucleotide sequence: TGCAGTGCTCAAGGCCCCGGGGAGGGATACAATGAGCAGTTCTTC.

This clonotype was observed a few times. The V call is TRBV6-1, the J call TRBJ2-7; D may correspond to TRBD1 or TRBD2 (6 bases each). Germline V gives CDR1 MNHNS, CDR2 SASEGT. Trimming stripped 3 bases from V and 2 bases from J, with 20 bases between. This CDR3 has 17 amino acids. The CDR3 loop reads CASSEVPFRGAPYEQYF. As DNA, the CDR3 is TGTGCCAGCAGTGAGGTCCCATTTAGGGGGGCCCCCTACGAGCAGTACTTC.

This chain links TRBV20-1 with TRBJ2-3; no definite D call. The CDR3 length is 18 residues. V was clipped by 0 bases and J by 3 bases, with 22 bases between them. The V gene's germline CDR1 is DFQATT and CDR2 SNEGSKA (reference sequence). In nucleotides, the CDR3 is TGCAGTGCTAGAGATGACGCCGGCACAGATCGAAGGACAGATACGCAGTATTTT. Translating it yields CSARDDAGTDRRTDTQYF.

The table lists this clonotype with a few counts. V and J are TRBV6-1 and TRBJ2-2, with D possibly matching TRBD1 (6 bases). The germline V gene encodes CDR1 MNHNS and CDR2 SASEGT. V dropped 10 bases and J dropped 5 bases, with 14 bases sitting between them. The CDR3 contains 13 residues. The chain's CDR3 is CATRQAGTGELFF. CDR3 nucleotides: TGTGCCACCAGACAGGCAGGGACCGGGGAGCTGTTTTTT.

The genes are TRBV7-6 and TRBJ2-5; D remains unclear. The length of the CDR3 is 15 residues. V was trimmed by 6 bases and J by 3 bases, leaving 17 bases between them. Germline V gene sequence: CDR1 SGHVS, CDR2 FNYEAQ. CDR3 residues: CASRSDERSEETQYF. The CDR3 DNA reads as TGTGCCAGCAGATCGGACGAGAGATCCGAAGAGACCCAGTACTTC.

V and J are TRBV4-1 and TRBJ2-5; D might be TRBD1 (5 bases). The J call could be wrong; TRBJ2-7 is a better fit for the DNA end. The CDR3 contains 15 residues. The V gene's germline CDR1 is MGHRA and CDR2 YSYEKL. CDR3 protein: CASSQVRDSQYEQYF. The CDR3 coding sequence is TGCGCCAGCAGCCAAGTTCGAGACAGCCAGTACGAGCAGTACTTC.

The chain combines TRBV24-1 with TRBJ2-5; D unclear. The CDR3 is 13 residues long. CDR1 and CDR2 from the germline V gene are KGHDR and SFDVKD. Trimming stripped 3 bases from V and 3 bases from J, with 7 bases between. As DNA, the CDR3 is TGTGCCACCAGTGATATGGTGAAAGAGACCCAGTACTTC. Encoded protein: CATSDMVKETQYF.

With regard to this clonotype: One junction end disagrees with the germline gene, perhaps due to a read error. The rearrangement links TRBV7-7 to TRBJ2-5, with D possibly being TRBD1 or TRBD2 (5 bases each). The germline gives CDR1 SSHAT, CDR2 FNYEAQ (reference sequence). The CDR3 is made up of 14 amino acids. The CDR3 loop is CASSLSGGPETQYF. The CDR3 coding sequence is TGTGCTAGCAGCTTAAGTGGGGGTCCGGAGACCCAGTACTTC.

This clonotype was observed a handful of times. J is TRBJ2-5 and V is TRBV6-2 or TRBV6-3, with 9 bases lining up with TRBD2. With V trimmed by 3 bases and J by 3 bases, 5 bases remained unmatched. This CDR3 has 15 residues. The V gene's germline CDR1 is MNHEY and CDR2 SVGEGT. CDR3 in DNA: TGTGCCAGCAGTTATTCTAGCGGGGATAAAGAGACCCAGTACTTC. It is translated as CASSYSSGDKETQYF.